Presented here are 4 T cell receptor beta chains from one specimen sequenced in a study of blood T cells in healthy people across ages. Primers used in a second PCR of roughly 6 to 11 cycles were a sample-barcoded 5' primer and a J-beta primer mix. Via MiXCR, TCRdb re-called the 5' RACE reads, giving one row per CDR3 protein. The sample has roughly 2 million distinct CDR3 sequences, around 50% seen once. The sequenced sample was blood. The receptors shown here come from a woman aged 35 to 49 in good health.

This clonotype was detected only a few times. The gene calls are TRBV29-1 and TRBJ2-1; possibly TRBD2 for D (6 bases). With 6 bases removed from V and 0 bases from J, the gap between germline ends came to 15 bases. This CDR3 contains 15 residues. Germline V gene data show CDR1 as SQVTM and CDR2 as ANQGSEA. CDR3 amino acids: CSVGGSYPSYNEQFF. The CDR3 DNA reads TGCAGCGTCGGAGGGTCCTACCCCTCCTACAATGAGCAGTTCTTC.

The chain couples TRBV7-2 to TRBJ2-3; 9 bases align to TRBD2. Per germline, CDR1 SGHTA and CDR2 FQGNSA. After removal of 1 base from V and 8 bases from J, the junction contained 22 bases not matched to a gene. The CDR3 runs 20 residues. In DNA, the CDR3 is TGTGCCAGCAGCTTAGGCGTAGGGGCGGGGGGGCCCCGGCGTAGGGGTACGCAGTATTTT. This gives the protein CASSLGVGAGGPRRRGTQYF.

This chain uses TRBV4-2 with TRBJ1-2, with a tentative D call TRBD1 (5 bases). Germline-derived CDR1 and CDR2 are LGHNA and YNFKEQ. Trimming took 0 bases from V and 6 from J, leaving 11 bases between them. There are 14 residues in the CDR3. The CDR3 region is CASSQEGVGNGYTF. CDR3 coding DNA: TGTGCCAGCAGCCAAGAAGGGGTCGGTAATGGCTACACCTTC.

As regards this clonotype: A much bigger clone sits one base away, suggesting this may be a read error. This chain connects TRBV29-1 to TRBJ2-5; D not resolved. V was trimmed by 5 bases and J by 5 bases, leaving 18 bases between them. CDR1 is SQVTM and CDR2 is ANQGSEA in the germline V gene. The CDR3 covers 14 residues. The CDR3 protein is CSVNIAHLRETQYF. The CDR3, as DNA: TGCAGCGTTAATATCGCGCACCTCCGGGAGACCCAGTACTTC.